This T cell receptor (beta chain) came from a study of blood T cell repertoires in COVID-19. Study information: Samples came from the United States, Italy and Spain, spanning acute and convalescent COVID-19. Sources were T cells, B-cell-depleted T cells, or PBMCs; the material itself was cDNA or gDNA.

Enrolment of Seattle patients took place during active infection, and they were followed longitudinally. TCRdb's copy holds only in-frame clones and misses some; the assay was immunoSEQ multiplex PCR. The table has approximately 460,000 clones, nearly 90% seen once; the top ten hold approximately 0.9%. From germline, CDR1 is MGHRA and CDR2 YSYEKL. There are 13 residues in the CDR3. Trimming cost V 4 bases and J 2 bases, with 9 bases left between them. The specimen was peripheral blood. The rearrangement links TRBV4-1 to TRBJ2-7; no clear D gene. The source of this sequence is a man aged 18 to 30 with COVID-19, enrolled during active disease. The CDR3 sequence is CASSLRSTYEQYF. In nucleotides, the CDR3 is TGCGCCAGCAGCCTCAGGTCAACCTACGAGCAGTACTTC.